These 14 T cell receptor beta chains share one sample of origin, sequenced in a study of blood T cells in healthy people across ages. A second PCR of about 6 to 12 cycles used a sample-barcoded 5' primer and a J-beta primer mix. TCRdb called the 5' RACE reads again in MiXCR, with one record for every CDR3 protein. The table lists 650,000 to 700,000 distinct CDR3 sequences, 32% of them singletons. The specimen was blood. These receptors originate from an elderly woman in good health.

Concerning this clonotype itself: One end of the junction varies from germline; a read error may be responsible. J is TRBJ2-3 and V is TRBV4-1; 8 bases align to TRBD2. Germline loops: CDR1 MGHRA, CDR2 YSYEKL. The CDR3 extends over 17 amino acids. The CDR3 DNA reads TGCGCCAACAGCCAGGGAAATAGCGGGGCTAGGACAGATACGCAGTATTTT. Translating it yields CANSQGNSGARTDTQYF.

This clonotype occurred a few times. Germline is not matched at one junction end, which may reflect a read error. This chain joins TRBV5-1 and TRBJ2-1; 10 bases agree with TRBD2. CDR1 and CDR2 (germline): SGHRS, YFSETQ. There are 15 residues in the CDR3. In DNA, the CDR3 is TGCGCCAGCAGGCTAGCGGGGGAGTCCTACAATGAGCGGTTCTTC. Protein sequence: CASRLAGESYNERFF.

Worth noting for this clonotype: A clone one base away is much larger, so this may be a read error. CDR3 region: CVSSPGTLSSYGYTF. The DNA for the CDR3 is TGTGTCAGCAGCCCCGGGACCCTATCTTCCTATGGCTACACCTTC. The chain links TRBV2 to TRBJ1-2, with D possibly being TRBD1 (5 bases). The CDR3 totals 15 residues. The V gene's germline CDR1 is SNHLY and CDR2 FYNNEI.

In this sample, this clonotype turned up many times. A much larger clonotype is one base distant, so this may be a read error. The rearrangement uses TRBV3-1 and TRBJ2-6, with TRBD1 matching 10 bases. The CDR3 extends over 16 amino acids. Germline CDR1 LGHDT, CDR2 YNNKEL (reference sequence). The CDR3 is CASSQDGGTGANVRTF. The CDR3 bases are TGTGCCAGCAGCCAAGATGGGGGGACAGGGGCCAACGTCCGGACTTTC.

Points on this clonotype: A much larger clone sits a single nucleotide away, making a read error possible. This sequence joins TRBV12-3 or TRBV12-4 and TRBJ1-1; D may be TRBD1 (6 bases). The CDR3 totals 14 residues. With 4 bases removed from V and 4 bases from J, the gap between germline ends came to 13 bases. CDR3: CASSWDGGGTEAFF. DNA for the CDR3: TGTGCCAGCAGTTGGGACGGGGGCGGCACTGAAGCTTTCTTT.

This rearrangement joins TRBV7-9 to TRBJ1-1, with a tentative D call TRBD1 (6 bases). The CDR3 runs to 14 residues. V was pared by 3 bases and J by 1 base, with 9 bases between. The V gene's germline CDR1 is SEHNR and CDR2 FQNEAQ (reference sequence). In DNA, the CDR3 is TGTGCCAGCAGCTTCGGACAGTGGAACACTGAAGCTTTCTTT. Its translation is CASSFGQWNTEAFF.

This clonotype was picked up one time. V and J are TRBV4-2 and TRBJ2-7; D possibly corresponds to TRBD1 (5 bases). The germline V gene encodes CDR1 LGHNA and CDR2 YNFKEQ. Trimming cost V 0 bases and J 0 bases, with 12 bases left between them. CDR3 length: 16 residues. CDR3 region: CASSQESLDISYEQYF. In nucleotides, the CDR3 is TGTGCCAGCAGCCAAGAGTCTTTGGACATCTCCTACGAGCAGTACTTC.

DNA of the CDR3: TGTGCCAGCAGCGCGCGTTGGGGGGCAGGCACTGAAGCTTTCTTT. Amino acids: CASSARWGAGTEAFF. The rearrangement links TRBV7-6 to TRBJ1-1; D might be TRBD1 (6 bases). CDR3 size: 15 residues. Germline V gene data show CDR1 as SGHVS and CDR2 as FNYEAQ. V shed 5 bases and J shed 4 bases, with 17 bases lying between them.

The V gene is TRBV5-1, the J gene TRBJ2-3; TRBD2 is a possible D gene (6 bases). CDR3 length: 15 residues. The germline V gene encodes CDR1 SGHRS and CDR2 YFSETQ. V lost 4 bases, J lost 0 bases, and 12 bases lay in between. CDR3 amino acids: CASSGGLPSTDTQYF. The CDR3 DNA reads TGCGCCAGCAGCGGAGGACTACCTAGCACAGATACGCAGTATTTT.

This clonotype was found many times. V and J are TRBV20-1 and TRBJ1-4; 8 nucleotides agree with TRBD1. Germline assignment: CDR1 DFQATT and CDR2 SNEGSKA (reference sequence). Trimming removed 7 bases from V and 16 bases from J; junction bases left unmatched: 11. The CDR3 runs to 11 residues. The CDR3 region is CSGRQGSTTFF. The CDR3 coding sequence is TGCAGTGGCAGACAGGGGTCTACGACGTTTTTT.

At least ten counts were recorded for this clonotype. This sequence joins TRBV7-2 and TRBJ2-4; D ambiguous. Germline CDR1 reads SGHTA; CDR2 reads FQGNSA. The CDR3 covers 13 residues. V was pared by 4 bases and J by 9 bases, with 13 bases between. CDR3 DNA: TGTGCCAGCAGCTCCGAGAATTCGGGCATTCAGTACTTC. Protein: CASSSENSGIQYF.

Many counts were recorded for this clonotype. The CDR3 region has the DNA TGCGCCAGCAGCCAAGGGGCTCAGGAAAAGATCACTGAAGCTTTCTTT. Translation: CASSQGAQEKITEAFF. V is TRBV4-1 and J is TRBJ1-1; D gene unclear. The CDR3 spans 16 residues. Deletions cut 1 base from V and 4 bases from J, with 16 bases between. CDR1 and CDR2 from the germline V gene are MGHRA and YSYEKL.

The genes are TRBV29-1 and TRBJ1-2; D ambiguous. The CDR3 loop spans 14 amino acids. The germline V gene encodes CDR1 SQVTM and CDR2 ANQGSEA. Trimming left V 0 bases short and J 2 bases short, with 10 bases between. CDR3 in amino acids: CSVEDRQGNYGYTF. The CDR3 DNA reads TGCAGCGTTGAAGACAGACAAGGAAACTATGGCTACACCTTC.

CDR3 in amino acids: CASSPGGINQPQHF. The CDR3 region has the DNA TGTGCCAGCAGCCCGGGAGGGATCAATCAGCCCCAGCATTTT. The chain is built from TRBV6-2 or TRBV6-3 and TRBJ1-5; D unclear. The V and J ends lost 6 bases and 3 bases respectively, with 12 bases between them. Germline-derived CDR1 and CDR2 are MNHEY and SVGEGT. The CDR3 length is 14 residues.